Below, 21 T cell receptor beta chains from the same sample are listed, as sequenced in a study of blood T cell repertoires in COVID-19. The data were produced by immunoSEQ multiplex PCR, yet TCRdb's version contains in-frame clones alone and is incomplete. The sample yields roughly 55,000 clones, roughly 90% seen once. The sample consisted of peripheral blood. All receptors derive from a human donor with active COVID-19. The donor label of this sample is uncertain.

The chain uses TRBV7-9 and TRBJ2-7; 9 nucleotides match TRBD1. Germline V gene sequence: CDR1 SEHNR, CDR2 FQNEAQ (reference sequence). CDR3 length equals 12 residues. J gave up 9 bases and V 5 bases, and 5 bases lay outside the gene matches. This CDR3 is CASSRTGDWQYF. The CDR3 DNA sequence: TGTGCCAGCAGCCGGACAGGGGATTGGCAGTACTTC. Full variable domain (outside the CDR3, taken from reference TRBV7-9 and TRBJ2-7): DTGVSQNPRHKITKRGQNVTFRCDPISEHNRLYWYRQTLGQGPEFLTYFQNEAQLEKSRLLSDRFSAERPKGSFSTLEIQRTEQGDSAMYLCASSRTGDWQYFGPGTRLTVT.

The chain employs TRBV18 and TRBJ1-4, with D uncertain. There are 16 residues in the CDR3. The V gene lost 3 bases and the J gene lost 0 bases, with 11 bases spanning the gap. Germline values: CDR1 KGHSH, CDR2 LQKENI. CDR3 protein: CASSPSLGSTNEKLFF. CDR3 coding DNA: TGTGCCAGCTCACCCTCCCTGGGCTCAACTAATGAAAAACTGTTTTTT.

This chain joins TRBV20-1 and TRBJ1-1, with 8 positions matching TRBD1. J was trimmed by 11 bases and V by 4 bases; bases with no gene match: 6. This CDR3 region has 11 residues. Germline CDR1 DFQATT, CDR2 SNEGSKA (reference sequence). CDR3 sequence reads: CSAIRGQAAFF. The CDR3 region has the DNA TGCAGTGCTATAAGGGGACAGGCGGCTTTCTTT.

The chain joins TRBV5-1 to TRBJ2-7, with a tentative D call TRBD2 (5 bases). Germline V CDR1 and CDR2: SGHRS, YFSETQ. V lost 0 bases to trimming and J lost 2 bases, with 15 bases between them. The CDR3 contains 16 residues. In DNA, the CDR3 is TGCGCCAGCAGCTTGGGAGGTGCCCGGGGTGCCTACGAGCAGTACTTC. Amino acid sequence: CASSLGGARGAYEQYF.

The chain couples TRBV7-2 to TRBJ2-1; D is possibly TRBD2 (5 bases). V was clipped by 4 bases and J by 1 base, with 17 bases between them. Germline V gene lookup returns CDR1 SGHTA and CDR2 FQGNSA. There are 17 residues in the CDR3. The CDR3 reads CASSSADARGSYNEQFF. CDR3 nucleotides: TGTGCCAGCAGCTCAGCGGACGCCCGAGGGTCCTACAATGAGCAGTTCTTC.

This clone was detected once. The V gene is TRBV7-9, the J gene TRBJ1-5, with 10 bases matching TRBD1. V lost 6 bases and J lost 5; bases outside the gene matches: 7. The V gene's germline CDR1 is SEHNR and CDR2 FQNEAQ (reference sequence). The CDR3 has 15 amino acids. Written as DNA, the CDR3 is TGTGCCAGCAGTTCCGGGACAGGGGCCCATCAGCCCCAGCATTTT. Translated: CASSSGTGAHQPQHF.

CDR3 DNA sequence: TGTGCCAGCAATGACAGGGGGCCTCAGCCCCAGCATTTT. This translates into CASNDRGPQPQHF. This sequence joins TRBV19 and TRBJ1-5, with 10 bases identical to TRBD1. Germline loops: CDR1 LNHDA, CDR2 SQIVND (reference sequence). The CDR3 totals 13 residues. V dropped 9 bases and J dropped 6; count of bases not matched to a gene: 5.

V and J are TRBV28 and TRBJ1-1, with D uncertain. V dropped 1 base and J dropped 4 bases, with 13 bases sitting between them. The CDR3 runs 15 residues. Germline CDR1 and CDR2: MDHEN and SYDVKM. The CDR3 coding sequence is TGTGCCAGCAGTTTATCACGACCCGCGGGCACTGAAGCTTTCTTT. Its protein product is CASSLSRPAGTEAFF.

The chain has TRBV4-1 and TRBJ1-5; perhaps TRBD1 as D (6 bases). V gave up 0 bases and J gave up 2 bases, with 17 bases separating them. Germline values: CDR1 MGHRA, CDR2 YSYEKL. This CDR3 has 18 residues. This CDR3 is CASSQDLPGAAGNQPQHF. Here the CDR3 DNA reads TGCGCCAGCAGCCAAGATTTACCAGGGGCAGCTGGCAATCAGCCCCAGCATTTT.

The rearrangement uses TRBV15 and TRBJ1-6; 7 bases are shared with TRBD1. The CDR3 is 16 amino acids. The junction had 6 bases not matched to a gene; V was cut back by 0 bases and J by 7 bases. In germline, CDR1 is LNHNV, CDR2 YYDKDF (reference sequence). The CDR3 region has the DNA TGTGCCACCAGCAGAGATCGTAGGGGGCTCAATTCACCCCTCCACTTT. Amino acid sequence: CATSRDRRGLNSPLHF.

The CDR3 here is CASSQEKGAAYGYTF. The CDR3 DNA follows: TGCGCCAGCAGCCAAGAGAAGGGGGCGGCTTATGGCTACACCTTC. The chain joins TRBV4-3 to TRBJ1-2; 7 bases match TRBD1. V lost 0 bases and J lost 5; bases outside the gene matches: 6. The CDR3 is 15 residues long. Per the germline V gene, CDR1 is LGHNA and CDR2 is YSLEER.

V usage is TRBV28 and J usage is TRBJ2-1; 8 positions match TRBD2. Germline values: CDR1 MDHEN, CDR2 SYDVKM. The CDR3 length is 16 residues. Germline trimming cut 8 bases from V and 8 bases from J; bases unmatched to any gene: 17. CDR3 in DNA: TGTGCCAGCCCCCCCGGGGGTGGCGGGGGGAAGGATGAGCAGTTCTTC. Protein: CASPPGGGGGKDEQFF.

The chain carries TRBV4-3 and TRBJ1-2; D is ambiguous. Germline values: CDR1 LGHNA, CDR2 YSLEER. V was trimmed by 0 bases and J by 2 bases, leaving 7 bases between them. This CDR3 region has 14 residues. DNA of the CDR3: TGCGCCAGCAGCCAAGAGACGGGAAACTATGGCTACACCTTC. This codes for CASSQETGNYGYTF.

The V and J genes are TRBV7-8 and TRBJ1-1, with D possibly matching TRBD1 (6 bases). The germline V gene encodes CDR1 SGHVS and CDR2 FQNEAQ. The V gene lost 4 bases and the J gene lost 0 bases, with 12 bases spanning the gap. This CDR3 contains 15 residues. The CDR3 nucleotides are TGTGCCAGCAGCTCTCGACAGGACATGAACACTGAAGCTTTCTTT. This gives the protein CASSSRQDMNTEAFF.

The chain recombines TRBV27 with TRBJ2-1; 8 positions match TRBD2. V gave up 5 bases and J gave up 2 bases; unmatched junction bases: 8. This CDR3 is built from 16 residues. Germline assignment: CDR1 MNHEY and CDR2 SMNVEV (reference sequence). CDR3 bases: TGTGCCAGCAGTACTGAGCGGGAGAGGACCTACAATGAGCAGTTCTTC. Its protein is CASSTERERTYNEQFF.

This chain connects TRBV13 to TRBJ1-2, with 8 bases matching TRBD1. V was clipped by 0 bases and J by 6 bases; unmatched bases: 6. Germline values: CDR1 PRHDT, CDR2 FYEKMQ (reference sequence). The CDR3 totals 15 residues. The CDR3 DNA reads as TGTGCCAGCAGCTTAGGGACAGGGGCGCAGGATGGCTACACCTTC. Its protein product is CASSLGTGAQDGYTF.

This chain uses TRBV10-3 with TRBJ2-1; 7 bases map to TRBD2. From germline, CDR1 is ENHRY and CDR2 SYGVKD. The J segment lost 4 bases and the V segment lost 2 bases, leaving 5 bases of the junction unmatched. The CDR3 spans 15 residues. CDR3: CAISEIWRGYNEQFF. The CDR3 coding sequence is TGTGCCATCAGTGAGATTTGGCGGGGGTACAATGAGCAGTTCTTC.

The chain employs TRBV9 and TRBJ2-7; 8 nucleotides agree with TRBD2. This CDR3 has 15 residues. The trim removed 0 bases at V and 1 base at J, leaving 3 bases unmatched. Germline V gene sequence: CDR1 SGDLS, CDR2 YYNGEE. CDR3 in DNA: TGTGCCAGCAGCGTAGCTGGCGGGAGGTCCTACGAGCAGTACTTC. As protein: CASSVAGGRSYEQYF. Filled out from reference TRBV9 and TRBJ2-7, the complete variable domain reads DSGVTQTPKHLITATGQRVTLRCSPRSGDLSVYWYQQSLDQGLQFLIQYYNGEERAKGNILERFSAQQFPDLHSELNLSSLELGDSALYFCASSVAGGRSYEQYFGPGTRLTVT.

This clone was seen just once. This sequence joins TRBV19 and TRBJ1-2; D gene unclear. Deletions cut 8 bases from V and 4 bases from J, with 11 bases between. Germline V gene data show CDR1 as LNHDA and CDR2 as SQIVND (reference sequence). This CDR3 is 12 amino acids long. CDR3 region: CASSWAFYGYTF. The CDR3 DNA reads as TGTGCCAGTTCCTGGGCGTTCTATGGCTACACCTTC.

The V gene is TRBV27, the J gene TRBJ2-3; TRBD2 aligns across 7 bases. V lost 5 bases to trimming and J lost 1 base; unmatched junction nucleotides: 9. CDR1 MNHEY and CDR2 SMNVEV come from the germline V gene (reference sequence). There are 16 residues in the CDR3. In DNA form, the CDR3 reads TGTGCCAGCAGTCAGGGACTATCCCAGCGCACAGATACGCAGTATTTT. This codes for CASSQGLSQRTDTQYF.

This clone was seen a few times. The J gene is TRBJ1-5, the V gene TRBV3-1 (or the pseudogene TRBV3-2); the match to TRBD1 covers 8 bases. The CDR3 is 16 amino acids. V was pared by 3 bases and J by 2 bases, with 6 bases of the junction left unmatched. Germline V lookup: CDR1 LGHDT, CDR2 YNNKEL (reference sequence). The CDR3 coding sequence is TGTGCCAGCAGCCACTCTGACAGGGGTGGCAATCAGCCCCAGCATTTT. It specifies CASSHSDRGGNQPQHF.